Presented here are 22 T cell receptor beta chains from one specimen sequenced in a study of blood T cells in healthy people across ages. With a J-beta primer mix and a sample-barcoded 5' primer, a second PCR ran roughly 6 to 11 cycles. TCRdb reanalysed the 5' RACE reads using MiXCR and keeps one entry per CDR3 protein. The table records about 720,000 distinct CDR3 sequences, around a quarter of them present only once. These records were also assigned to another study, of T cells of mothers and their children.

The sample taken for sequencing was blood. Receptor source: a boy between 10 and 17 years old in good health.

The CDR3: CASSLPPVDTQYF. The CDR3 DNA is TGTGCCAGCAGCTTACCTCCGGTAGATACGCAGTATTTT. The J gene is TRBJ2-3, the V gene TRBV7-9; no clear D gene. Germline V gene sequence: CDR1 SEHNR, CDR2 FQNEAQ (reference sequence). The V gene lost 2 bases and the J gene lost 5 bases, with 8 bases spanning the gap. The CDR3 extends over 13 amino acids.

The CDR3 DNA follows: TGTGCCAGCAGCTTGGGAAAAGGGCCATACGAGCAGTACTTC. Translated, it gives CASSLGKGPYEQYF. The chain has TRBV7-3 and TRBJ2-7; D uncertain. The CDR3 loop spans 14 amino acids. Trimming pared 3 bases from V and 4 bases from J, leaving 13 bases between. Germline-derived CDR1 and CDR2 are SGHTA and FQGTGA.

As to this clonotype: Sequence at one end of the junction differs from germline and may be a read error. The chain recombines TRBV7-7 with TRBJ2-2, with TRBD2 matching over 9 bases. Germline V gene sequence: CDR1 SSHAT, CDR2 FNYEAQ (reference sequence). This CDR3 is 18 amino acids long. The CDR3 region has the DNA TGTGCTAGCAGCCGGCGGGCGGGTAGCGGGAGTGAGACCGGGGAGCTGTTTTTT. Its translation is CASSRRAGSGSETGELFF.

This clonotype has more than one count but fewer than ten. This sequence joins TRBV9 and TRBJ2-5, with 7 nucleotides matching TRBD2. Germline assignment: CDR1 SGDLS and CDR2 YYNGEE. The V and J ends lost 4 bases and 4 bases, in that order; junction bases with no gene match: 10. This CDR3 contains 15 residues. The CDR3 sequence: CASSRGVSLGETQYF. CDR3 bases: TGTGCCAGCAGCCGGGGGGTCTCCCTCGGAGAGACCCAGTACTTC.

The CDR3 bases are TGTGCCAGCAGCTTATCGGGGGCAAGAGAGGAGACCCAGTACTTC. It specifies CASSLSGAREETQYF. The chain uses TRBV7-3 and TRBJ2-5; D possibly matches TRBD1 or TRBD2 (6 bases each). Looked up from germline, CDR1 is SGHTA and CDR2 is FQGTGA. Trimming stripped 2 bases from V and 5 bases from J, with 15 bases between. The CDR3 runs to 15 residues.

This clonotype was recorded a few times. The chain links TRBV4-3 to TRBJ2-1; D perhaps matches TRBD1 (5 bases). The J call may be faulty, since TRBJ2-7 better matches the DNA end. Germline V gives CDR1 LGHNA, CDR2 YSLEER. This CDR3 is built from 14 residues. CDR3 region: CASSQGPTDDEQYF. CDR3 bases: TGCGCCAGCAGCCAAGGGCCGACAGACGACGAGCAGTACTTC.

This clonotype has a handful of counts. V and J are TRBV2 and TRBJ2-1; TRBD1 is a possible D gene (6 bases). CDR1 and CDR2 (germline): SNHLY, FYNNEI. Trimming removed 3 bases from V and 6 bases from J, with 15 bases in between. This CDR3 has 15 residues. CDR3 coding DNA: TGTGCCAGCAGTGATCAGGGGTCCGCTATCAATGAGCAGTTCTTC. This sequence encodes CASSDQGSAINEQFF.

There are a few counts of this clonotype. The rearrangement joins TRBV29-1 to TRBJ1-4; D remains ambiguous. The CDR3 extends over 13 amino acids. V was clipped by 3 bases and J by 5 bases, with 10 bases between them. Germline loops: CDR1 SQVTM, CDR2 ANQGSEA. This CDR3 reads CSVEDWENEKLFF. As DNA, the CDR3 is TGCAGCGTTGAGGATTGGGAGAATGAAAAACTGTTTTTT.

The chain has TRBV6-5 and TRBJ2-3; D tentatively fits TRBD1 or TRBD2 (5 bases each). CDR1 is MNHEY, CDR2 SVGAGI, per germline. The CDR3 consists of 11 residues. V shed 7 bases and J shed 10 bases, with 12 bases lying between them. DNA of the CDR3: TGTGCCAGCACCCGGGGCCCGGCGCAGTATTTT. Translation: CASTRGPAQYF.

The table lists this clonotype with a few counts. CDR3 DNA sequence: TGCGCCAGCAGCCGCCTGGGGGGCCAGCGGACGAGCTCCTACAATGAGCAGTTCTTC. Protein sequence: CASSRLGGQRTSSYNEQFF. V is TRBV4-3 and J is TRBJ2-1, with D possibly called TRBD1 or TRBD2 (6 bases each). There are 19 residues in the CDR3. Germline CDR1 LGHNA, CDR2 YSLEER. Trimming took 4 bases from V and 0 from J, leaving 22 bases between them.

The chain joins TRBV5-1 to TRBJ1-2; the D is unclear. CDR1 SGHRS and CDR2 YFSETQ come from the germline V gene. The CDR3 covers 11 residues. V shed 7 bases and J shed 8 bases, with 12 bases lying between them. The CDR3 protein is CASSVNGGYTF. CDR3 coding DNA: TGCGCCAGCTCGGTAAACGGGGGCTACACCTTC.

This clonotype was picked up many times. The V and J genes are TRBV29-1 and TRBJ2-5; D is possibly TRBD1 (6 bases). V lost 5 bases, J lost 5 bases, and 12 bases lay in between. Per germline, CDR1 SQVTM and CDR2 ANQGSEA. The CDR3 runs 12 residues. In DNA, the CDR3 is TGCAGCGTTCTGGCAGGGGCGGAGACCCAGTACTTC. Translating gives CSVLAGAETQYF.

The CDR3 DNA reads as TGTGCCAGCACCTTCTTGGGGCTGATATTTGGGACTAACAGCTCTGGAAACACCATATATTTT. This codes for CASTFLGLIFGTNSSGNTIYF. The chain couples TRBV5-8 to TRBJ1-3, with a possible D match to TRBD1 (5 bases). V gave up 6 bases and J gave up 0 bases, with 31 bases separating them. The germline CDR1 and CDR2 sequences are SGHTS and YDEGEE. The CDR3 loop spans 21 amino acids.

This chain uses TRBV29-1 with TRBJ2-3; D is perhaps TRBD2 (5 bases). Germline assignment: CDR1 SQVTM and CDR2 ANQGSEA. The V end was cut by 1 base, the J end by 1 base, with 9 bases between. The CDR3 runs 14 residues. The CDR3 sequence is CSVEGGSRTDTQYF. The CDR3 nucleotides read TGCAGCGTTGAAGGAGGGTCTCGCACAGATACGCAGTATTTT.

This clonotype came up a few times. V and J are TRBV6-2 or TRBV6-3 and TRBJ2-7; TRBD2 is a possible D gene (6 bases). Germline assignment: CDR1 MNHEY and CDR2 SVGEGT. With 3 bases removed from V and 1 base from J, the gap between germline ends came to 16 bases. The CDR3 runs to 16 residues. CDR3 sequence: CASSYALGGMSYEQYF. CDR3 DNA sequence: TGTGCCAGCAGTTATGCTCTTGGCGGGATGTCCTACGAGCAGTACTTC.

This clonotype was detected only a few times. The V and J genes are TRBV7-2 and TRBJ2-3; D possibly corresponds to TRBD1 (6 bases). V was shortened by 0 bases and J by 10 bases, with 11 bases between the two germline ends. CDR1 is SGHTA and CDR2 is FQGNSA in the germline V gene. This CDR3 contains 13 residues. Written as DNA, the CDR3 is TGTGCCAGCAGCTTAGCGCCCTCAGGGGCGCAGTATTTT. Translation gives CASSLAPSGAQYF.

A few counts support this clonotype. The chain joins TRBV20-1 to TRBJ2-1; 8 nucleotides align to TRBD2. V shed 1 base and J 10 bases; nucleotides not matched to a gene: 9. This CDR3 spans 14 amino acids. Germline CDR1 and CDR2: DFQATT and SNEGSKA (reference sequence). Written as DNA, the CDR3 is TGCAGTGCTAGAGCCCCGGGACTAGTTTTGGAGCAGTTCTTC. It translates to CSARAPGLVLEQFF.

The chain combines TRBV7-2 with TRBJ2-2, with 7 positions matching TRBD1. This CDR3 is built from 15 residues. CDR1 and CDR2 (germline): SGHTA, FQGNSA. The ends lost 4 bases at V and 7 bases at J; junction bases unmatched: 9. CDR3 loop: CASSSEGQAYGELFF. DNA for the CDR3: TGTGCCAGCAGCTCCGAAGGACAGGCTTACGGGGAGCTGTTTTTT.

The chain combines TRBV7-2 with TRBJ1-4; TRBD1 might be the D (5 bases). Germline lookup yields CDR1 SGHTA and CDR2 FQGNSA. Trimming removed 2 bases at V and 4 bases at J, with 14 bases between. The CDR3 sequence is 16 residues long. The CDR3 sequence is CASSLQGGAINEKLFF. CDR3 DNA: TGTGCCAGCAGCTTACAGGGAGGGGCAATTAATGAAAAACTGTTTTTT.

This sequence joins TRBV5-5 and TRBJ2-7; D gene unclear. The CDR3 extends over 12 amino acids. The V and J ends lost 0 bases and 7 bases respectively, with 8 bases between them. Germline CDR1 reads SGHKS; CDR2 reads YYEKEE (reference sequence). The CDR3 spells CASSLAGWEQYF. Here the CDR3 DNA reads TGTGCCAGCAGCTTGGCCGGGTGGGAGCAGTACTTC. Based on the CDR3 plus reference TRBV5-5 and TRBJ2-7, the full variable domain is DAGVTQSPTHLIKTRGQQVTLRCSPISGHKSVSWYQQVLGQGPQFIFQYYEKEERGRGNFPDRFSARQFPNYSSELNVNALLLGDSALYLCASSLAGWEQYFGPGTRLTVT.

The chain uses TRBV21-1 and TRBJ2-5; TRBD2 is taken as the D call from the table, unchecked against the DNA. TRBJ2-7 explains the end of the DNA better; the J call may be wrong. TRBV21-1 is a pseudogene. The CDR3 contains 15 residues. CDR3 nucleotide sequence: TGTGCCAGCAGCCTGGACAGCTGGGAATGCTACGAGCAGTACTTC. Translating gives CASSLDSWECYEQYF.

This chain joins TRBV6-2 or TRBV6-3 and TRBJ1-2; no firm D call. Germline V gene lookup returns CDR1 MNHEY and CDR2 SVGEGT. Trimming shortened V by 2 bases and J by 3 bases, and 7 bases separated the two germline ends. The CDR3 is made up of 13 amino acids. In DNA form, the CDR3 reads TGTGCCAGCAGTTACCGGCAGGACTATGGCTACACCTTC. The encoded protein is CASSYRQDYGYTF.